These T cell receptor beta chains were read from a single sample in a study of blood T cell repertoires in COVID-19. Here immunoSEQ multiplex PCR was the method, and the copy in TCRdb shows in-frame clones only, minus some. The sample shows around 20,000 clones, about 86% of them seen only once. Sample: peripheral blood. The source of these receptors is a man aged 70 or older with acute or convalescent COVID-19. The CDR3 runs from the conserved cysteine through the conserved F or W. The order of the fields is V gene, D gene, J gene, clone size, CDR3 DNA, CDR3 protein. The D gene is left open where the match is weak. Only some rows state a clone size, as once, few, many or a class for expanded clones.

V: TRBV5-4; D: TRBD1; J: TRBJ1-3; size: few; DNA: TGTGCCAGCAGCCGGGACAGCTCTGGAAACACCATATATTTT; CDR3: CASSRDSSGNTIYF
V: TRBV7-3; D: TRBD2; J: TRBJ2-1; size: .; DNA: TGTGCCAGCAGCCCATCTAGCGGGAGTTTGAATGAGCAGTTCTTC; CDR3: CASSPSSGSLNEQFF
V: TRBV7-3; D: TRBD1; J: TRBJ2-5; size: .; DNA: TGTGCCAGTAAACCGGGACAGGGAAGGGAAGAGACCCAGTACTTC; CDR3: CASKPGQGREETQYF
V: TRBV3-1/TRBV3-2; D: TRBD2; J: TRBJ2-7; size: .; DNA: TGTGCCAGCAGCCAAGGAATAGCGGGAGATTGGTACTTC; CDR3: CASSQGIAGDWYF
V: TRBV6-5; D: TRBD1; J: TRBJ1-1; size: .; DNA: TGTGCCAGCGGGGACAGGAGGAACACTGAAGCTTTCTTT; CDR3: CASGDRRNTEAFF
V: TRBV10-3; D: TRBD1; J: TRBJ1-3; size: .; DNA: TGTGCCATCAACGAGGACAGGGGCGGAAACACCATATATTTT; CDR3: CAINEDRGGNTIYF
V: TRBV5-1; D: TRBD1; J: TRBJ2-7; size: .; DNA: TGCGCCAGCAGCTTGGAGGGACAGGGGTTGGGCGAGCAGTACTTC; CDR3: CASSLEGQGLGEQYF
V: TRBV7-8; D: TRBD1; J: TRBJ2-7; size: .; DNA: TGTGCCAGCAGCCCAAGGGCGGGACAGGGGAGCGAGCAGTACTTC; CDR3: CASSPRAGQGSEQYF
V: TRBV7-6; D: .; J: TRBJ2-5; size: once; DNA: TGTGCCAGCAGTTTAGGGGGGGGGCAGGTCGGAGAGACCCAGTACTTC; CDR3: CASSLGGGQVGETQYF
V: TRBV7-2; D: .; J: TRBJ2-7; size: .; DNA: TGTGCCAGCAGCCCTAGTGGATCCTACGAGCAGTACTTC; CDR3: CASSPSGSYEQYF
V: TRBV19; D: .; J: TRBJ2-7; size: .; DNA: TGTGCCAGTAGTATTAATAGCGAGCAGTACTTC; CDR3: CASSINSEQYF
V: TRBV5-4; D: .; J: TRBJ2-1; size: .; DNA: TGTGCCAGCAGTAACCCCGTCGACAGGCAAAGCTCCTACAATGAGCAGTTCTTC; CDR3: CASSNPVDRQSSYNEQFF
V: TRBV24-1; D: TRBD1; J: TRBJ2-7; size: .; DNA: TGTGCCACCTCCGGACAGGTCGTCGGCGAGCAGTACTTC; CDR3: CATSGQVVGEQYF
V: TRBV2; D: .; J: TRBJ2-1; size: .; DNA: TGTGCCAGCAGTGAAGCGCTTCCTAGCGACCACAATGAGCAGTTCTTC; CDR3: CASSEALPSDHNEQFF
V: TRBV6-5; D: .; J: TRBJ1-5; size: .; DNA: TGTGCCAGCAGTAATACGGGACACGATCAGCCCCAGCATTTT; CDR3: CASSNTGHDQPQHF
V: TRBV27; D: .; J: TRBJ2-2; size: .; DNA: TGTGCCAGCAGCTTTAGTGCGGCGGCCACCGGGGAGCTGTTTTTT; CDR3: CASSFSAAATGELFF
V: TRBV21-1; D: .; J: TRBJ2-2; size: .; DNA: TGTGCCAGCAGCAAAGTTGGGGGGAAATACACCGGGGAGCTGTTTTTT; CDR3: CASSKVGGKYTGELFF
V: TRBV10-3; D: .; J: TRBJ2-7; size: .; DNA: TGTGCCATCAGTGAGCCGGTGGTTGATAGCGGAACCTACGAGCAGTACTTC; CDR3: CAISEPVVDSGTYEQYF
V: TRBV3-1/TRBV3-2; D: TRBD1; J: TRBJ1-1; size: .; DNA: TGTGCCAGCAGGGAGGGACAGAGTAACACTGAAGCTTTCTTT; CDR3: CASREGQSNTEAFF
V: TRBV3-1/TRBV3-2; D: .; J: TRBJ2-5; size: .; DNA: TGTGCCAGCAGCCCCCAGGGGAGCTGGGCGGGAGAGACCCAGTACTTC; CDR3: CASSPQGSWAGETQYF
V: TRBV6-2/TRBV6-3; D: .; J: TRBJ1-5; size: .; DNA: TGTGCCAGCAGTTACTCGATGAGAGTTCTCAATCAGCCCCAGCATTTT; CDR3: CASSYSMRVLNQPQHF
V: TRBV29-1; D: .; J: TRBJ2-1; size: .; DNA: TGCAGTTATGAGGGGACTCCCTACAATGAGCAGTTCTTC; CDR3: CSYEGTPYNEQFF
V: TRBV5-1; D: TRBD1; J: TRBJ1-4; size: .; DNA: TGCGCCAGCAGTCGGACAGGCAAAGAGGAAAAACTGTTTTTT; CDR3: CASSRTGKEEKLFF
V: TRBV6-4; D: .; J: TRBJ1-1; size: .; DNA: TGTGCCAGCAGCCGAGAGGGGAACACTGAAGCTTTCTTT; CDR3: CASSREGNTEAFF
V: TRBV29-1; D: TRBD1; J: TRBJ2-5; size: .; DNA: TGCAGCGTTGAAGGACAGGGGGGGAAGCAAGAGACCCAGTACTTC; CDR3: CSVEGQGGKQETQYF
V: TRBV2; D: TRBD2; J: TRBJ2-2; size: .; DNA: TGTGCCAGCACTGAGAGTAGCGGGAGGGTCGGGGAGCTGTTTTTT; CDR3: CASTESSGRVGELFF
V: TRBV6-4; D: TRBD1; J: TRBJ2-3; size: once; DNA: TGTGCCAGCAGACGGACAGGGAGCACAGATACGCAGTATTTT; CDR3: CASRRTGSTDTQYF
V: TRBV2; D: TRBD2; J: TRBJ2-2; size: .; DNA: TGTGCCAGCAGCTCGGGAGGGTGGACCGGGGAGCTGTTTTTT; CDR3: CASSSGGWTGELFF
V: TRBV2; D: TRBD1; J: TRBJ1-1; size: .; DNA: TGTGCCAGCAGTGGGGACAGGAACACTGAAGCTTTCTTT; CDR3: CASSGDRNTEAFF
V: TRBV5-4; D: .; J: TRBJ2-6; size: .; DNA: TGTGCCAGCAGCCCCACTTTGGACAGTGTGCCTTCTGGGGCCAACGTCCTGACTTTC; CDR3: CASSPTLDSVPSGANVLTF
V: TRBV3-1/TRBV3-2; D: .; J: TRBJ2-3; size: .; DNA: TGTGCCAGCAGCCAAGATCGCGGCGCCCGCACAGATACGCAGTATTTT; CDR3: CASSQDRGARTDTQYF
V: TRBV11-2; D: TRBD1; J: TRBJ2-7; size: .; DNA: TGTGCCAGCAGCTTATTTCCGGGACAGGGGCTCTACGAGCAGTACTTC; CDR3: CASSLFPGQGLYEQYF
V: TRBV29-1; D: TRBD1; J: TRBJ1-2; size: .; DNA: TGCAGCGCCGGACAGGACTATGGCTACACCTTC; CDR3: CSAGQDYGYTF
V: TRBV5-4; D: .; J: TRBJ1-3; size: .; DNA: TGTGCCAGCAGCTTGGCAGGCCTCACCCTTGGAAACACCATATATTTT; CDR3: CASSLAGLTLGNTIYF
V: TRBV7-9; D: .; J: TRBJ2-1; size: .; DNA: TGTGCCAGCAGCTTAGCTAGGGGGGAGGGGAACAATGAGCAGTTCTTC; CDR3: CASSLARGEGNNEQFF
V: TRBV5-4; D: .; J: TRBJ1-4; size: .; DNA: TGTGCCAGCAGCTTGGGAGGCGAGACTAATGAAAAACTGTTTTTT; CDR3: CASSLGGETNEKLFF
V: TRBV5-4; D: .; J: TRBJ2-7; size: .; DNA: TGTGCCAGCAGCTACCCTAGGTCCTACGAGCAGTACTTC; CDR3: CASSYPRSYEQYF
V: TRBV29-1; D: .; J: TRBJ1-3; size: .; DNA: TGCAGCGTTGAGACAAGTGGAAACACCATATATTTT; CDR3: CSVETSGNTIYF
V: TRBV6-4; D: .; J: TRBJ1-2; size: .; DNA: TGTGCCAGCATAATGGGCTACACCTTC; CDR3: CASIMGYTF
V: TRBV18; D: TRBD1; J: TRBJ1-1; size: .; DNA: TGTGCCAGCTCACCCGGACAGGACACTGAAGCTTTCTTT; CDR3: CASSPGQDTEAFF
V: TRBV19; D: .; J: TRBJ1-1; size: .; DNA: TGTGCCAGTAGTATATTACTCGGGGAAACTGAAGCTTTCTTT; CDR3: CASSILLGETEAFF
V: TRBV6-4; D: .; J: TRBJ1-3; size: .; DNA: TGTGCCAGCAGTGACATATGGACCGGACACTCTGGAAACACCATATATTTT; CDR3: CASSDIWTGHSGNTIYF
V: TRBV5-6; D: TRBD2; J: TRBJ2-5; size: .; DNA: TGTGCCAGCAGCTTGGAGGGACTAGCGGGATCAGAGACCCAGTACTTC; CDR3: CASSLEGLAGSETQYF
V: TRBV7-2; D: TRBD2; J: TRBJ2-3; size: .; DNA: TGTGCCAGCAGCTTGACCCTCCTAGCGGGAGGTACGCAGTATTTT; CDR3: CASSLTLLAGGTQYF
V: TRBV6-4; D: TRBD2; J: TRBJ2-2; size: .; DNA: TGTGCCAGCAGTCCCGGACTAGCGGGATACACCGGGGAGCTGTTTTTT; CDR3: CASSPGLAGYTGELFF
V: TRBV4-2; D: .; J: TRBJ2-3; size: .; DNA: TGTGCCAGCAGCCAAGGCGGAAGGAGCACAGATACGCAGTATTTT; CDR3: CASSQGGRSTDTQYF
V: TRBV6-6; D: .; J: TRBJ2-7; size: .; DNA: TGTGCCAGCAGTACCGCGGGGGCTAGCGGTTCCTACGAGCAGTACTTC; CDR3: CASSTAGASGSYEQYF
V: TRBV19; D: .; J: TRBJ2-5; size: few; DNA: TGTGCCAGTAGTAGAACAGGGGAGACCCAGTACTTC; CDR3: CASSRTGETQYF
V: TRBV12-3/TRBV12-4; D: TRBD1; J: TRBJ1-1; size: .; DNA: TGTGCCAGCAGTTTTAAGGACAGGGCTTTCTTT; CDR3: CASSFKDRAFF
V: TRBV3-1/TRBV3-2; D: .; J: TRBJ2-2; size: few; DNA: TGTGCCAGCAGCCGCAAGACGTTGAACGCATTCAGGAGGGGTGGGGAGCTGTTTTTT; CDR3: CASSRKTLNAFRRGGELFF
V: TRBV9; D: .; J: TRBJ2-1; size: .; DNA: TGTGCCAGCAGCGCCAACAACTATCCCAATGAGCAGTTCTTC; CDR3: CASSANNYPNEQFF
V: TRBV11-3; D: TRBD1; J: TRBJ2-6; size: .; DNA: TGTGCCAGCAGCGTGGGACAGGGGGCGTACGGGGCCAACGTCCTGACTTTC; CDR3: CASSVGQGAYGANVLTF
V: TRBV2; D: .; J: TRBJ1-2; size: .; DNA: TGTGCCAGCAACGAGGACAATGGCTACACCTTC; CDR3: CASNEDNGYTF
V: TRBV29-1; D: TRBD1; J: TRBJ2-5; size: .; DNA: TGCAGCGGGGGACAGGCTAGTTTCCAAGAGACCCAGTACTTC; CDR3: CSGGQASFQETQYF
V: TRBV7-3; D: TRBD1; J: TRBJ1-2; size: .; DNA: TGTGCCAGCAGCTCTGAGGGGGCCGATGGCTACACCTTC; CDR3: CASSSEGADGYTF
V: TRBV27; D: .; J: TRBJ2-1; size: once; DNA: TGTGCCAGCAGTCCGGGATTTGGCAATGAGCAGTTCTTC; CDR3: CASSPGFGNEQFF
V: TRBV5-1; D: TRBD2; J: TRBJ2-1; size: .; DNA: TGCGCCAGCAGCTTAAGACTAGCGGGAGGGGATGAGCAGTTCTTC; CDR3: CASSLRLAGGDEQFF
V: TRBV10-3; D: .; J: TRBJ2-5; size: once; DNA: TGTGCCATCAGTGATGCGGGGTACCAAGAGACCCAGTACTTC; CDR3: CAISDAGYQETQYF
V: TRBV7-3; D: .; J: TRBJ2-3; size: once; DNA: TGTGCCAGCAGCGCAAGCCCGGGAGTTTCCACAGATACGCAGTATTTT; CDR3: CASSASPGVSTDTQYF
V: TRBV21-1; D: .; J: TRBJ2-7; size: .; DNA: TGTGCCAGCAGCAAAGAGGTCCCAGGTAAAACCTACGAGCAGTACTTC; CDR3: CASSKEVPGKTYEQYF